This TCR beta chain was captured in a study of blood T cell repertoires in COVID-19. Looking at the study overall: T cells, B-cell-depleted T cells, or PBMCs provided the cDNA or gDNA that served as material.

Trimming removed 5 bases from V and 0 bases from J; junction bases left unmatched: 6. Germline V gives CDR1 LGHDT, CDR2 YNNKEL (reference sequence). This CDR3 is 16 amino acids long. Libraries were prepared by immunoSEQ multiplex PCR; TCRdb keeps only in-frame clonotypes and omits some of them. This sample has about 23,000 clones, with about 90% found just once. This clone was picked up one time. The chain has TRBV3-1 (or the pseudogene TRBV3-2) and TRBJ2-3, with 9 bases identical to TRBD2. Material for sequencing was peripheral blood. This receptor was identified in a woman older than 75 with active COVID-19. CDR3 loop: CASSVAGATSTDTQYF. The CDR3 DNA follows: TGTGCCAGCAGCGTAGCGGGGGCTACTAGCACAGATACGCAGTATTTT.